This T cell receptor beta chain was retrieved from a study of regulatory T cells in long-lasting Graves disease. Looking at the study overall: Persistence in Graves' disease denoted antithyroid drug use beyond 5 years alongside positive TSH receptor antibodies.

Through Arm-PCR of CDR3 regions and iRepertoire HTBI primers, TCR beta libraries were built. TCRdb fed the multiplex PCR reads into MiXCR, producing one record per CDR3 protein. The top ten clones hold under 35% of a sample with approximately 360,000 distinct CDR3 sequences, roughly 25% of them seen once. Documented time point: persistent/refractory GD, antithyroid drugs over 5 years with positive TRAb. RNA isolated from PBMCs was used to make the TCR library. The CDR3 is 13 residues long. V shed 5 bases and J shed 6 bases, with 13 bases lying between them. This clonotype was detected ten times or more.

The sequence came from a woman aged 40 to 50 with Graves disease. This chain connects TRBV12-3 or TRBV12-4 to TRBJ1-2; D not resolved. The sequencing here drew on peripheral blood mononuclear cells (PBMCs), taken when the disease was refractory, from a patient treated with antithyroid drugs. The CDR3 sequence is CASSPSWRNGYTF. In nucleotides, the CDR3 is TGTGCCAGCAGTCCATCATGGCGGAATGGCTACACCTTC.